Listed below are T cell receptor beta chains from one sample, sequenced in a study of T-cell memory formation after mild COVID-19. TCRdb re-called the 5' RACE reads with MiXCR, one entry per CDR3 protein. The data hold about 400,000 distinct CDR3 sequences, with roughly 24% observed a single time. The source material was PBMCs or a T cell subset sorted from them (not recorded which). The source of these receptors is an adult woman who had mild COVID-19 (a few samples of this study predate the infection). Cell type and time point are not known. Each CDR3 is given with its conserved first and last residue. D genes are given only for firm matches. The size of a clone is reported for some rows only, either as once, few or many, or as a class for expanded clones.

j_gene,abundance,len,d_gene,v_gene,CDR3nt,CDR3aa
TRBJ2-7,.,15,TRBD2,TRBV3-1,TGTGCCAGCAGCATCTACGGGGGGGGACGATTTGAGCAGTACTTC,CASSIYGGGRFEQYF
TRBJ2-2,.,16,.,TRBV24-1,TGTGCCACCAGTGATCCTACAGGGAAGGACACCGGGGAGCTGTTTTTT,CATSDPTGKDTGELFF
TRBJ2-3,.,15,TRBD2,TRBV30,TGTGCCTGGAGTGTATGGCTAGCGGGGGGAGATACGCAGTATTTT,CAWSVWLAGGDTQYF
TRBJ2-1,.,12,.,TRBV18,TGTGCCAGCTCACCACACGGCAATGAGCAGTTCTTC,CASSPHGNEQFF
TRBJ2-6,few,18,TRBD1,TRBV6-2/TRBV6-3,TGTGCCAGCAGTTACGGTACAGGGGGCTTGAAAGGGGCCAACGTCCTGACTTTC,CASSYGTGGLKGANVLTF
TRBJ2-7,many,15,TRBD2,TRBV2,TGTGCCAACCAACCGGGGCGGGGGGCGACATACGAGCAGTACTTC,CANQPGRGATYEQYF
TRBJ2-2,.,16,.,TRBV9,TGTGCCAGCAGCGTAGAAGCGGGGACAATCGCCGGGGAGCTGTTTTTT,CASSVEAGTIAGELFF
TRBJ1-1,.,15,.,TRBV5-1,TGCGCCAGCAGCTTGGTAAAGGGTTTTGGCACTGAAGCTTTCTTT,CASSLVKGFGTEAFF
TRBJ1-1,.,12,.,TRBV29-1,TGCAGCGGCATGACAGGGAACACTGAAGCTTTCTTT,CSGMTGNTEAFF
TRBJ2-1,.,14,TRBD2,TRBV10-3,TGTGCCATCGGGAGGACTAGCGGGGAAGATGAGCAGTTCTTC,CAIGRTSGEDEQFF
TRBJ1-1,few,15,.,TRBV7-2,TGTGCCAGCAGCTTAGACAGGCTCAGACGCACTGAAGCTTTCTTT,CASSLDRLRRTEAFF
TRBJ2-1,.,15,.,TRBV19,TGTGCCAGTAGTCCCTTGGAGGGGGGCTACAATGAGCAGTTCTTC,CASSPLEGGYNEQFF
TRBJ2-3,few,14,.,TRBV11-2,TGTGCCAGCAGCCCTGCTTTCGGCCCGAATACGCAGTATTTT,CASSPAFGPNTQYF
TRBJ1-3,.,14,.,TRBV30,TGTGCCTGGAACCCGACACCCTCTGGAAACACCATATATTTT,CAWNPTPSGNTIYF
TRBJ2-3,few,13,.,TRBV5-4,TGTGCCAGCAGCTCCCCACACCGGGATACGCAGTATTTT,CASSSPHRDTQYF
TRBJ2-2,.,17,TRBD2,TRBV5-4,TGTGCCAGCAGCTTGCCTAGCGGGGGGGGAAACACCGGGGAGCTGTTTTTT,CASSLPSGGGNTGELFF
TRBJ2-2,.,14,.,TRBV29-1,TGCAGCGTTGTCTGGGGACGGGACACCGGGGAGCTGTTTTTT,CSVVWGRDTGELFF
TRBJ2-3,.,16,.,TRBV12-3/TRBV12-4,TGTGCCAGCACCCAAGAAGCGGCCGCTAGCACAGATACGCAGTATTTT,CASTQEAAASTDTQYF
TRBJ2-6,few,17,TRBD1,TRBV20-1,TGCAGTGCTACTTCCGGGACAGGGTTTACAGGGGCCAACGTCCTGACTTTC,CSATSGTGFTGANVLTF
TRBJ2-1,.,13,TRBD2,TRBV10-3,TGTGCTATTGGTGCGGGAGTAATAAATGAGCAGTTCTTC,CAIGAGVINEQFF
TRBJ1-5,.,18,.,TRBV20-1,TGCAGTGCTGCCGTGGGGGGGCCCGGCCAACTTAGCAATCAGCCCCAGCATTTT,CSAAVGGPGQLSNQPQHF
TRBJ2-4,few,20,TRBD2,TRBV4-1,TGCGCCAGCAGCCAAGATTTGACTAGCGGGGGCCTAAAAGCCAAAAACATTCAGTACTTC,CASSQDLTSGGLKAKNIQYF
TRBJ2-7,.,15,TRBD2,TRBV20-1,TGCAGTGCTAATCCCAGACTAGCGGTAGCCTACGAGCAGTACTTC,CSANPRLAVAYEQYF
TRBJ2-3,.,18,.,TRBV7-6,TGTGCCAGCAGCCAGCCTTTCAGCGGGTTGGGGAGCACAGATACGCAGTATTTT,CASSQPFSGLGSTDTQYF
TRBJ1-3,few,13,.,TRBV18,TGTGCCAGCTCACCACCGGATAGGAACACCATATATTTT,CASSPPDRNTIYF
TRBJ2-1,.,16,TRBD2,TRBV4-2,TGTGCCAGCAGTACGCGACTAGCGGGGGGGCCAGGTGAGCAGTTCTTC,CASSTRLAGGPGEQFF
TRBJ2-5,many,13,.,TRBV5-4,TGTGCCAGCAGTTTTTGGGCAGAAGAGACCCAGTACTTC,CASSFWAEETQYF
TRBJ2-5,.,14,.,TRBV4-1,TGCGCCAGCAGCCAAGAGGGCACGGTAGAGACCCAGTACTTC,CASSQEGTVETQYF
TRBJ1-5,.,14,TRBD1,TRBV12-3/TRBV12-4,TGTGCCAGCAGTTGGACAGGGGGGGATCAGCCCCAGCATTTT,CASSWTGGDQPQHF
TRBJ1-4,few,14,.,TRBV6-5,TGTGCCAGCAGAAGGGACAACGGAGGCGAAAAACTGTTTTTT,CASRRDNGGEKLFF
TRBJ1-2,.,14,TRBD1,TRBV9,TGTGCCAGCAGCGTAGAGTCCAGGGGGCTTGGCTACACCTTC,CASSVESRGLGYTF
TRBJ2-2,.,15,.,TRBV11-2,TGTGCCAGCAGCTTAGTTACGGGCCTCACCGGGGAGCTGTTTTTT,CASSLVTGLTGELFF